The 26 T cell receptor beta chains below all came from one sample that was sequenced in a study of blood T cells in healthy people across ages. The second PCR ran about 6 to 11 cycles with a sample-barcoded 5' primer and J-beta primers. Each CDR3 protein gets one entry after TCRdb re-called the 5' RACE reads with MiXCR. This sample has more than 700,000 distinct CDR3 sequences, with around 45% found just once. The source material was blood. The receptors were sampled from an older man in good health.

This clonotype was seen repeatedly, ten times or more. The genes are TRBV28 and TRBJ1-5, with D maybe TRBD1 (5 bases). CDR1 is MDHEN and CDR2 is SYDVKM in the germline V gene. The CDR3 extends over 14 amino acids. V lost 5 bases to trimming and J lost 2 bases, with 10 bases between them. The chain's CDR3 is CASSRGFGNQPQHF. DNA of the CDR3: TGTGCCAGCAGTAGGGGTTTCGGCAATCAGCCCCAGCATTTT. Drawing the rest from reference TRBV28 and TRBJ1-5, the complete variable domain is DVKVTQSSRYLVKRTGEKVFLECVQDMDHENMFWYRQDPGLGLRLIYFSYDVKMKEKGDIPEGYSVSREKKERFSLILESASTNQTSMYLCASSRGFGNQPQHFGDGTRLSIL.

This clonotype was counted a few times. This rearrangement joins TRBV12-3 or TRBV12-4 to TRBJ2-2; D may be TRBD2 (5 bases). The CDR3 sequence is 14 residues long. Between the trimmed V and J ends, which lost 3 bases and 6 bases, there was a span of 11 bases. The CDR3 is CASSFGIASGELFF. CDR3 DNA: TGTGCCAGCAGTTTCGGGATAGCATCCGGGGAGCTGTTTTTT.

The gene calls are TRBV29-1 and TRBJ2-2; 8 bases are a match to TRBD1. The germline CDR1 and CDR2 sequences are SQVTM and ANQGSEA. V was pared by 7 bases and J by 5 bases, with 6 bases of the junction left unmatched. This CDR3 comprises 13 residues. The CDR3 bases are TGCAGCGGCGACAGGGGAGGAACCGGGGAGCTGTTTTTT. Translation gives CSGDRGGTGELFF.

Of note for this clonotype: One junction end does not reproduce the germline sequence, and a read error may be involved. Here the CDR3 reads CASSPILNTDAFF. The CDR3 region has the DNA TGTGCCAGCTCTCCCATTTTGAACACTGATGCTTTCTTT. V is TRBV18 and J is TRBJ1-1; D is undetermined. This CDR3 region has 13 residues. Germline values: CDR1 KGHSH, CDR2 LQKENI.

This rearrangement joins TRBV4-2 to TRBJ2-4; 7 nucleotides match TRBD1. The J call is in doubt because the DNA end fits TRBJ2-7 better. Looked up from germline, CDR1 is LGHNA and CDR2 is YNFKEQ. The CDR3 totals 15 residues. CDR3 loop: CASSQDVAGGYEQYF. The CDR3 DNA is TGTGCCAGCAGCCAAGATGTTGCAGGGGGCTACGAGCAGTACTTC.

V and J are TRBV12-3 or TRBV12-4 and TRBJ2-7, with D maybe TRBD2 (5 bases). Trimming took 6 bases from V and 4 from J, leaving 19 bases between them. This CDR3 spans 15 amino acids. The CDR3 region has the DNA TGTGCCAGCAGGGGTCCCGGGGTGTCCTCTTACGAGCAGTACTTC. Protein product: CASRGPGVSSYEQYF.

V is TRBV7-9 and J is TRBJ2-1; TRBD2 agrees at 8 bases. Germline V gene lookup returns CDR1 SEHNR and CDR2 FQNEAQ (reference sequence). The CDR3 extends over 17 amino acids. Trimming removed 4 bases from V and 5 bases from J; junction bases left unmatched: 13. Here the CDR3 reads CASSSPLMREVNNEQFF. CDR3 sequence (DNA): TGTGCCAGCAGCTCGCCTCTAATGCGGGAGGTCAACAATGAGCAGTTCTTC.

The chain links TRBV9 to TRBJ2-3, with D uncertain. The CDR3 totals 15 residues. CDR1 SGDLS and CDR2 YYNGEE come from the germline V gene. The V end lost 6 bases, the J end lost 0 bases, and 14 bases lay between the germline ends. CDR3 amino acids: CASTPRVTSTDTQYF. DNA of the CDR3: TGTGCCAGCACACCACGGGTGACTAGCACAGATACGCAGTATTTT. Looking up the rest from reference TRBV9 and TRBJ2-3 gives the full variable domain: DSGVTQTPKHLITATGQRVTLRCSPRSGDLSVYWYQQSLDQGLQFLIQYYNGEERAKGNILERFSAQQFPDLHSELNLSSLELGDSALYFCASTPRVTSTDTQYFGPGTRLTVL.

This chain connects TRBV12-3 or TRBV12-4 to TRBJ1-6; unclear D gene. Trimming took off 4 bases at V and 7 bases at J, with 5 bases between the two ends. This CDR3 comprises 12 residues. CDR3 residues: CASSYRNSPLHF. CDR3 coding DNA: TGTGCCAGCAGTTATAGGAATTCACCCCTCCACTTT.

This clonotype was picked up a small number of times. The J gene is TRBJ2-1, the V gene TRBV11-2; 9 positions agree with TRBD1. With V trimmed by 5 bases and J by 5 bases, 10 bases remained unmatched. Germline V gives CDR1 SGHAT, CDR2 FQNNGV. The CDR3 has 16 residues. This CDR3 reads CASSPRRDRENNEQFF. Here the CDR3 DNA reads TGTGCCAGCAGCCCTCGTAGGGACAGGGAGAACAATGAGCAGTTCTTC. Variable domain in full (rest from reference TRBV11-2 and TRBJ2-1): EAGVAQSPRYKIIEKRQSVAFWCNPISGHATLYWYQQILGQGPKLLIQFQNNGVVDDSQLPKDRFSAERLKGVDSTLKIQPAKLEDSAVYLCASSPRRDRENNEQFFGPGTRLTVL.

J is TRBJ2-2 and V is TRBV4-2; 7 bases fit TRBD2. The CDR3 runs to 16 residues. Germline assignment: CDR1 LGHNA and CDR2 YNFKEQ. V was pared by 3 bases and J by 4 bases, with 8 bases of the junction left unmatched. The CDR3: CASSQRRETSTGELFF. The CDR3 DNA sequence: TGTGCCAGCAGCCAGAGGCGGGAGACGAGCACCGGGGAGCTGTTTTTT.

The DNA of the CDR3 is TGCAGCGTTGTCTCAGCTTCTAATGAAAAACTGTTTTTT. It translates to CSVVSASNEKLFF. The chain uses TRBV29-1 and TRBJ1-4; no clear D. This CDR3 is built from 13 residues. Trimming stripped 4 bases from V and 3 bases from J, with 9 bases between. Germline values: CDR1 SQVTM, CDR2 ANQGSEA.

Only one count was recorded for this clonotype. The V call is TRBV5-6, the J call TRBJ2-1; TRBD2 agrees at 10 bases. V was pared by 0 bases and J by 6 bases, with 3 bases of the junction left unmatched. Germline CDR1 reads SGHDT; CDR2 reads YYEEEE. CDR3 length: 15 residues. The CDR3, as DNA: TGTGCCAGCAGCTTGGAAGCGGGAGGGTCCAATGAGCAGTTCTTC. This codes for CASSLEAGGSNEQFF.

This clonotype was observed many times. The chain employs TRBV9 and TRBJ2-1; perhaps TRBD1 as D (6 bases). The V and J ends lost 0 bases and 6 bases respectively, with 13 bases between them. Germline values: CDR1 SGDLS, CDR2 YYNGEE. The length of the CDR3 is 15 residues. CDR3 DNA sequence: TGTGCCAGCAGCGTAGGACAGGCCGATCGCAATGAGCAGTTCTTC. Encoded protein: CASSVGQADRNEQFF.

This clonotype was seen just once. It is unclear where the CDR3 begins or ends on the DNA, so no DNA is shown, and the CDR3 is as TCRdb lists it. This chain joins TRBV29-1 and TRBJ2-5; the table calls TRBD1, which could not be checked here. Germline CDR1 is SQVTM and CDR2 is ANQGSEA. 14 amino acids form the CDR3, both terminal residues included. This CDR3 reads CSVEVGTGTDERYF.

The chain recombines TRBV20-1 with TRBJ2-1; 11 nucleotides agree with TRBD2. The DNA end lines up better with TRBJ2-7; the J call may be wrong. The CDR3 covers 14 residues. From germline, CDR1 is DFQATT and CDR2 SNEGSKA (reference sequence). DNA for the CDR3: TGCAGTGCCTTGACTAGCGGGACTTACAATGAGCAGTACTTC. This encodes CSALTSGTYNEQYF.

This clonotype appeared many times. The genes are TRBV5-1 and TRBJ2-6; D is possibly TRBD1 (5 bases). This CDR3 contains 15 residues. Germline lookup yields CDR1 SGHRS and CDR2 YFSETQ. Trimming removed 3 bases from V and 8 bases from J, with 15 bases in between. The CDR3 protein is CASSSGQYPPNVLTF. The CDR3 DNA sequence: TGCGCCAGCAGCTCCGGACAATATCCCCCCAACGTCCTGACTTTC.

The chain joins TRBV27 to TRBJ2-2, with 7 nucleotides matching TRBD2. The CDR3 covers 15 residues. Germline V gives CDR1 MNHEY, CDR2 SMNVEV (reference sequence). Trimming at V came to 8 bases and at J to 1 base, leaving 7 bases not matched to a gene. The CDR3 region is CASSGGTWNTGELFF. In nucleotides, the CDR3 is TGTGCCAGCTCCGGGGGGACCTGGAACACCGGGGAGCTGTTTTTT.

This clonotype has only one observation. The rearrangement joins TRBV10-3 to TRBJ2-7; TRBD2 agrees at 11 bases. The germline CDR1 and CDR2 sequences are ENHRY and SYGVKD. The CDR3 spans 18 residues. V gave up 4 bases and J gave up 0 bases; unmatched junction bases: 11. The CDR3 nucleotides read TGTGCCATCAGTGGGGGGGTACTAGCGGGAGTAAACTCCTACGAGCAGTACTTC. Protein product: CAISGGVLAGVNSYEQYF.

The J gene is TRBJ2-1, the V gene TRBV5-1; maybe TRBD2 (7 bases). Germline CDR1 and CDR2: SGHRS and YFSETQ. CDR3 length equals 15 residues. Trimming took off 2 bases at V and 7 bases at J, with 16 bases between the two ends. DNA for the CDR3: TGCGCCAGCAGCTTTCCGGAGGGGGGGGAGAATGAGCAGTTCTTC. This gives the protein CASSFPEGGENEQFF. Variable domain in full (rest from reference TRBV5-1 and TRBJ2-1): KAGVTQTPRYLIKTRGQQVTLSCSPISGHRSVSWYQQTPGQGLQFLFEYFSETQRNKGNFPGRFSGRQFSNSRSEMNVSTLELGDSALYLCASSFPEGGENEQFFGPGTRLTVL.

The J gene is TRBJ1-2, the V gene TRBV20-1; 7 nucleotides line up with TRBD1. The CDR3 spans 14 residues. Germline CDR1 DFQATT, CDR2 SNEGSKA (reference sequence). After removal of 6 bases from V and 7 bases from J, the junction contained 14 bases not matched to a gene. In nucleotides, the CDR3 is TGCAGTGCCGAGGGACAGACAAGTCTTGGTGGCTACACCTTC. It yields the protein CSAEGQTSLGGYTF.

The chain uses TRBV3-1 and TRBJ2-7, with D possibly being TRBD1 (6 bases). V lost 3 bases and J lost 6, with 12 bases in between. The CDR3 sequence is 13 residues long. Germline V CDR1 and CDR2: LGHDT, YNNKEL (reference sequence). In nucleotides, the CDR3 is TGTGCCAGCAGCCAGGCACAGGGTGGCGAGCAGTACTTC. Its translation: CASSQAQGGEQYF.

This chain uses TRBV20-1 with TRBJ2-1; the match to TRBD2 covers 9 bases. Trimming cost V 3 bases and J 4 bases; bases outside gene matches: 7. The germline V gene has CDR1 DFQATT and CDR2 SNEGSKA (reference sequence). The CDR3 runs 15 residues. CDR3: CSARESGRRYNEQFF. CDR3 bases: TGCAGTGCTAGGGAAAGCGGGAGGCGTTACAATGAGCAGTTCTTC.

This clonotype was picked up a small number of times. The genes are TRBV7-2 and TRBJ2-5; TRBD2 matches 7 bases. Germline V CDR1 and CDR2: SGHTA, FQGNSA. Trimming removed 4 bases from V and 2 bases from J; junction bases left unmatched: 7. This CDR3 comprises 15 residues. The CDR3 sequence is CASSSSGTTQETQYF. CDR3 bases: TGTGCCAGCAGCTCTTCCGGGACTACTCAAGAGACCCAGTACTTC.

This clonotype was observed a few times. In DNA, the CDR3 is TGCAGATGTCAGGGTATACTAGGGTCTGAAGCTTTCTTT. This codes for CRCQGILGSEAFF. The chain employs TRBV29-1 and TRBJ1-1; D is perhaps TRBD1 (5 bases). Germline V gives CDR1 SQVTM, CDR2 ANQGSEA. The CDR3 has 13 amino acids.

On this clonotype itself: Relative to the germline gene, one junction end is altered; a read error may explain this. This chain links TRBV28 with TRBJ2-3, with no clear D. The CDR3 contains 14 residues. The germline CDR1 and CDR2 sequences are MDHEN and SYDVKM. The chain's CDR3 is CANSLSRPPDTQYF. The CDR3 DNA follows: TGTGCCAACAGTTTATCCCGACCCCCGGATACGCAGTATTTT.